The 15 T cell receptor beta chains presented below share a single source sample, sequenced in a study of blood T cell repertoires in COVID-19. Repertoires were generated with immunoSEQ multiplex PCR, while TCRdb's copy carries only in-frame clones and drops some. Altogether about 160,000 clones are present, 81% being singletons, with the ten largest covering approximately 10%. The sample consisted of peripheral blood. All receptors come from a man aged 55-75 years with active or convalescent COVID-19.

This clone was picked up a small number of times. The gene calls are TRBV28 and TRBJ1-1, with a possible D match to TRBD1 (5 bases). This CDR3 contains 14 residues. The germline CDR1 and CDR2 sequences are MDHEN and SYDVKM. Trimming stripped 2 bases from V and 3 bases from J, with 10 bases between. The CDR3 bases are TGTGCCAGCAGTTTACCATTAGGGGACACTGAAGCTTTCTTT. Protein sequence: CASSLPLGDTEAFF.

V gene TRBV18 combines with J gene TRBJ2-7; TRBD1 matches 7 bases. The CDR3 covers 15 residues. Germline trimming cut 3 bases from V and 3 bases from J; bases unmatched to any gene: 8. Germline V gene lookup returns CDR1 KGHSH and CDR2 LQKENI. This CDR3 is CASSPDGTVGYEQYF. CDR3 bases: TGTGCCAGCTCACCTGACGGGACAGTCGGCTACGAGCAGTACTTC.

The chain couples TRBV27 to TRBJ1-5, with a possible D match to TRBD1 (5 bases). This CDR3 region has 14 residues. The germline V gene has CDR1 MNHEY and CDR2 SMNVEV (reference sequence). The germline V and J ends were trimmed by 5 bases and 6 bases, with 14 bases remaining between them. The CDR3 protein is CASSPTGVAQPQHF. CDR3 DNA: TGTGCCAGCAGTCCGACGGGGGTAGCTCAGCCCCAGCATTTT.

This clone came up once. The CDR3 DNA is TGCAGCGTTGAGGTCAGGCCCAATGAGCAGTTCTTC. Amino acids: CSVEVRPNEQFF. V and J are TRBV29-1 and TRBJ2-1; D gene uncertain. CDR1 and CDR2 (germline): SQVTM, ANQGSEA. Between the trimmed V and J ends, which lost 3 bases and 6 bases, there was a span of 9 bases. The CDR3 is 12 residues long.

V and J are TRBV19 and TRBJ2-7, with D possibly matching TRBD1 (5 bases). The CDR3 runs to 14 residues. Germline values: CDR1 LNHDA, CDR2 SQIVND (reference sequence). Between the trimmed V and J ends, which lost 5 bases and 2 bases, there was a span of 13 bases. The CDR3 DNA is TGTGCCAGTAGTCTCACGACACAGGCCTACGAGCAGTACTTC. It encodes CASSLTTQAYEQYF.

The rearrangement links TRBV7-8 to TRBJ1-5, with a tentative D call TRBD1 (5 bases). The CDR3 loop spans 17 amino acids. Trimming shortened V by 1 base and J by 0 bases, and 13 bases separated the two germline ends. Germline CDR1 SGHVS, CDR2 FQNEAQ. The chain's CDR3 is CASSLGGGRSSNQPQHF. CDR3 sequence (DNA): TGTGCCAGCAGCTTAGGGGGCGGGAGATCTAGCAATCAGCCCCAGCATTTT.

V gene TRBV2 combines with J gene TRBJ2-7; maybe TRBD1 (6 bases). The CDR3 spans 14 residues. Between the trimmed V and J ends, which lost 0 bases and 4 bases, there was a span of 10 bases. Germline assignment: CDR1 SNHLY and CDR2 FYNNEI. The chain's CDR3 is CASSEADRRYEQYF. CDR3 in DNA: TGTGCCAGCAGTGAAGCTGACAGGAGATACGAGCAGTACTTC.

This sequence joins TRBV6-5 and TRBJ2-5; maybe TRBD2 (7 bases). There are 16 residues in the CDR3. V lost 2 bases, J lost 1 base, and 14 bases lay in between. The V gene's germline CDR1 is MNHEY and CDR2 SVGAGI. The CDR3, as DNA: TGTGCCAGCAGTTACGGGGGGGGCAGGGCCCAAGAGACCCAGTACTTC. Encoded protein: CASSYGGGRAQETQYF.

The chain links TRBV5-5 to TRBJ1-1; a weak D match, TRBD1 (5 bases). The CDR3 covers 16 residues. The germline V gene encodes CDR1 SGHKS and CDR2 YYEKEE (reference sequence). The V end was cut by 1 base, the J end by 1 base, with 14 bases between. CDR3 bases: TGTGCCAGCAGCTTGAATATCGGGGGTTCGAACACTGAAGCTTTCTTT. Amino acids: CASSLNIGGSNTEAFF.

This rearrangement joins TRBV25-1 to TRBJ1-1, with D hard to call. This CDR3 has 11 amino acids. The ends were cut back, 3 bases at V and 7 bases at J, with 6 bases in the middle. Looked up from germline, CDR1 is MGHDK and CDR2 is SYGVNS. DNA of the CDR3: TGTGCCAGCAGTGAGGGCTATGAAGCTTTCTTT. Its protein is CASSEGYEAFF.

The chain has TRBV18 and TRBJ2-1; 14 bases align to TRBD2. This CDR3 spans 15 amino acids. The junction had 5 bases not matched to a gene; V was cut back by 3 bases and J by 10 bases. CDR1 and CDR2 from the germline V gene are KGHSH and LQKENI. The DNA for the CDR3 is TGTGCCAGCTCACCCCAGACTAGCGGGAGGGTCGAGCAGTTCTTC. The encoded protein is CASSPQTSGRVEQFF.

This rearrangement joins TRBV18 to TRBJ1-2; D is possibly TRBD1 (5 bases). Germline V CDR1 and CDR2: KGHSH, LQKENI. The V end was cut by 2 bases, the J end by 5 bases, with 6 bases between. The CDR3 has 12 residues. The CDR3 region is CASSPSGYGYTF. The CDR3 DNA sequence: TGTGCCAGCTCACCATCAGGGTATGGCTACACCTTC.

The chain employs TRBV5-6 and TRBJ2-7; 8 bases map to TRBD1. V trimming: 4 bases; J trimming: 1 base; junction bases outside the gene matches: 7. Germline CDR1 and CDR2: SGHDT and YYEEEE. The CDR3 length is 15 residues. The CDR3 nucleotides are TGTGCCAGCAGCCCGGTGACAGGGGCTTCCTACGAGCAGTACTTC. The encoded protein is CASSPVTGASYEQYF.

DNA of the CDR3: TGTGCCACCAGGGAAACAGGGATGAACACTGAAGCTTTCTTT. The encoded protein is CATRETGMNTEAFF. The chain joins TRBV24-1 to TRBJ1-1; weak D call: TRBD1 (6 bases). Trimming shortened V by 7 bases and J by 0 bases, and 11 bases separated the two germline ends. This CDR3 contains 14 residues. Germline CDR1 KGHDR, CDR2 SFDVKD.

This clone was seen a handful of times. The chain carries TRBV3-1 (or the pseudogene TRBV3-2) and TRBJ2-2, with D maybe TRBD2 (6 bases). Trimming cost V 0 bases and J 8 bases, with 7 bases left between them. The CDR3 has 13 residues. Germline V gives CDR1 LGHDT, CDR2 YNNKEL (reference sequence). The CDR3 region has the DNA TGTGCCAGCAGCCAAGAGGGGACTGGGGAGCTGTTTTTT. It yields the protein CASSQEGTGELFF.